Listed here are 29 T cell receptor beta chains from one sample, sequenced in a study of blood T cell repertoires in COVID-19. Measured with immunoSEQ multiplex PCR; TCRdb has only the in-frame clones, and not every one. The sample yields under 400,000 clones, about nine tenths seen once. Material for sequencing was peripheral blood. These receptors were collected from a woman aged 25 to 39 with COVID-19, enrolled during active disease.

This clone was counted once. V gene TRBV19 combines with J gene TRBJ1-2; TRBD1 matches 7 bases. J lost 7 bases, V lost 8 bases, and 10 bases had no gene match. Germline-derived CDR1 and CDR2 are LNHDA and SQIVND (reference sequence). The CDR3 contains 13 residues. CDR3: CASSLEGAGGYTF. The CDR3 bases are TGTGCCAGTTCCCTGGAGGGGGCTGGTGGCTACACCTTC.

This rearrangement joins TRBV19 to TRBJ2-7; 7 bases line up with TRBD1. The CDR3 extends over 14 amino acids. With V trimmed by 4 bases and J by 2 bases, 5 bases remained unmatched. Germline CDR1 is LNHDA and CDR2 is SQIVND (reference sequence). CDR3 amino acids: CASSTTGVPYEQYF. As DNA, the CDR3 is TGTGCCAGTAGTACCACAGGGGTCCCCTACGAGCAGTACTTC.

The chain links TRBV29-1 to TRBJ2-2; D might be TRBD2 (6 bases). Germline-derived CDR1 and CDR2 are SQVTM and ANQGSEA. With 3 bases removed from V and 3 bases from J, the gap between germline ends came to 11 bases. This CDR3 is built from 14 residues. CDR3 bases: TGCAGCGTTGATGGGGGGTCGGACACCGGGGAGCTGTTTTTT. Encoded protein: CSVDGGSDTGELFF.

The V call is TRBV27, the J call TRBJ1-5, with TRBD1 matching over 7 bases. The germline V gene encodes CDR1 MNHEY and CDR2 SMNVEV (reference sequence). The V and J ends lost 7 bases and 4 bases, in that order; junction bases with no gene match: 10. The CDR3 runs to 15 residues. As DNA, the CDR3 is TGTGCCAGCAACCCGGGACAGTTCCCTAATCAGCCCCAGCATTTT. Its protein is CASNPGQFPNQPQHF.

The rearrangement uses TRBV5-1 and TRBJ1-6, with TRBD1 matching over 8 bases. The germline gives CDR1 SGHRS, CDR2 YFSETQ. The CDR3 is 14 amino acids. Trimming at V came to 3 bases and at J to 7 bases, leaving 3 bases not matched to a gene. For the CDR3, the DNA is TGCGCCAGCAGCTCGGACAGGGAGAATTCACCCCTCCACTTT. Its translation: CASSSDRENSPLHF.

The V and J genes are TRBV24-1 and TRBJ2-1, with TRBD2 matching over 8 bases. V lost 3 bases, J lost 1 base, and 13 bases stayed unmatched. The germline V gene encodes CDR1 KGHDR and CDR2 SFDVKD. The CDR3 totals 19 residues. This chain's CDR3 is CATSDPSGVSGTSYNEQFF. The DNA for the CDR3 is TGTGCCACCAGTGATCCGAGCGGGGTTAGCGGGACTTCCTACAATGAGCAGTTCTTC.

The rearrangement uses TRBV30 and TRBJ2-5; a possible D gene is TRBD1 (7 bases). The CDR3 has 14 amino acids. Deletions cut 2 bases from V and 7 bases from J, with 17 bases between. Germline CDR1 is GTSNPN and CDR2 is SVGIG (reference sequence). For the CDR3, the DNA is TGTGCCTGGAGTTCCTGGGGGGACAGCTCGACCCAGTACTTC. Residues: CAWSSWGDSSTQYF.

This chain joins TRBV6-5 and TRBJ2-1; possibly TRBD1 for D (6 bases). V was cut by 7 bases and J by 8 bases, with 18 bases left in between. This CDR3 has 14 amino acids. The germline gives CDR1 MNHEY, CDR2 SVGAGI. The CDR3: CASTEQGRGDEQFF. CDR3 DNA: TGTGCCAGCACCGAACAGGGCAGAGGGGATGAGCAGTTCTTC.

This clone appeared once. J is TRBJ2-2 and V is TRBV18; D gene ambiguous. The CDR3 has 16 amino acids. Germline-derived CDR1 and CDR2 are KGHSH and LQKENI. Between the trimmed V and J ends, which lost 1 base and 0 bases, there was a span of 9 bases. CDR3 coding DNA: TGTGCCAGCTCACCACTGCCCGCTACGAACACCGGGGAGCTGTTTTTT. Translated: CASSPLPATNTGELFF.

The rearrangement joins TRBV5-1 to TRBJ2-2; 10 bases are shared with TRBD1. V lost 4 bases and J lost 4; bases outside the gene matches: 4. Germline CDR1 reads SGHRS; CDR2 reads YFSETQ. CDR3 size: 15 residues. The CDR3 region is CASSQGQGSTGELFF. CDR3 DNA: TGCGCCAGCAGCCAGGGACAGGGGAGCACCGGGGAGCTGTTTTTT.

The chain employs TRBV3-1 (or the pseudogene TRBV3-2) and TRBJ2-1; 8 bases are a match to TRBD2. The J segment lost 0 bases and the V segment lost 2 bases, leaving 3 bases of the junction unmatched. The CDR3 has 16 residues. Germline CDR1 and CDR2: LGHDT and YNNKEL (reference sequence). For the CDR3, the DNA is TGTGCCAGCAGCCAACCACTAGCGGTCTCCTACAATGAGCAGTTCTTC. Its translation: CASSQPLAVSYNEQFF.

The CDR3 loop reads CASSLRQSAGAHEQYF. The CDR3, as DNA: TGTGCCAGCAGCTTGCGTCAGTCGGCAGGGGCCCACGAGCAGTACTTC. The rearrangement joins TRBV5-6 to TRBJ2-7; D might be TRBD1 (6 bases). CDR3 length equals 16 residues. Germline V gene sequence: CDR1 SGHDT, CDR2 YYEEEE. V was clipped by 1 base and J by 5 bases, with 19 bases between them.

The chain joins TRBV5-1 to TRBJ2-1; possibly TRBD2 for D (7 bases). CDR3 length equals 16 residues. The V end lost 3 bases, the J end lost 0 bases, and 13 bases lay between the germline ends. The germline V gene encodes CDR1 SGHRS and CDR2 YFSETQ. CDR3 protein: CASSWGGLSSYNEQFF. In DNA, the CDR3 is TGCGCCAGCAGCTGGGGGGGGCTCAGCTCCTACAATGAGCAGTTCTTC.

Comments on this clone: At one end the junction does not follow the germline gene, possibly because of a read error. V and J are TRBV24-1 and TRBJ1-1; TRBD1 aligns across 11 bases. Germline V gives CDR1 KGHDR, CDR2 SFDVKD. The CDR3 covers 12 residues. The CDR3 here is CATSDRTGGLLF. DNA of the CDR3: TGTGCCACCAGTGACAGGACAGGGGGCCTCCTCTTT.

This chain connects TRBV7-2 to TRBJ2-7; possibly TRBD1 for D (6 bases). CDR3 length equals 13 residues. Trimming left V 5 bases short and J 5 bases short, with 13 bases between. Germline CDR1 reads SGHTA; CDR2 reads FQGNSA. DNA of the CDR3: TGTGCCAGCAGCACCAGGGGAAAAGACGAGCAGTACTTC. Residues: CASSTRGKDEQYF.

The V and J genes are TRBV28 and TRBJ1-5, with a possible D match to TRBD1 (5 bases). Between the trimmed V and J ends, which lost 7 bases and 1 base, there was a span of 11 bases. In germline, CDR1 is MDHEN, CDR2 SYDVKM. This CDR3 comprises 14 residues. CDR3 sequence reads: CASNLGGSNQPQHF. For the CDR3, the DNA is TGTGCCAGCAATTTGGGGGGGAGCAATCAGCCCCAGCATTTT.

The genes are TRBV13 and TRBJ2-7, with 10 positions matching TRBD1. V shed 5 bases, J shed 0 bases, and the junction held 10 bases outside the gene matches. CDR1 and CDR2 from the germline V gene are PRHDT and FYEKMQ (reference sequence). The CDR3 consists of 17 residues. The CDR3 DNA is TGTGCCAGCAGCATCCGGGACAGGGGTTCCTCCTCCTACGAGCAGTACTTC. It yields the protein CASSIRDRGSSSYEQYF.

The V and J genes are TRBV6-5 and TRBJ2-6; a possible D gene is TRBD1 (5 bases). V was clipped by 5 bases and J by 0 bases, with 8 bases between them. Germline V lookup: CDR1 MNHEY, CDR2 SVGAGI. This CDR3 has 15 amino acids. The CDR3 loop reads CASSPTGSGANVLTF. CDR3 nucleotides: TGTGCCAGCAGTCCTACAGGCTCTGGGGCCAACGTCCTGACTTTC.

This chain uses TRBV5-4 with TRBJ2-3; 9 positions match TRBD1. The CDR3 is 15 residues long. CDR1 and CDR2 (germline): SGHNT, YYREEE (reference sequence). V was clipped by 3 bases and J by 3 bases; unmatched bases: 5. The CDR3 sequence is CASSSSTGGTDTQYF. The CDR3 DNA reads as TGTGCCAGCAGCTCCTCGACAGGGGGGACAGATACGCAGTATTTT.

The rearrangement links TRBV13 to TRBJ1-1; 7 bases line up with TRBD1. Germline V CDR1 and CDR2: PRHDT, FYEKMQ (reference sequence). After removal of 5 bases from V and 6 bases from J, the junction contained 6 bases not matched to a gene. The CDR3 runs to 13 residues. The CDR3 protein is CASSQDRDAEAFF. The DNA for the CDR3 is TGTGCCAGCAGCCAAGACAGGGATGCTGAAGCTTTCTTT.

The chain is built from TRBV6-2 or TRBV6-3 and TRBJ2-7; TRBD2 matches at 13 bases. The CDR3 totals 15 residues. The germline V gene encodes CDR1 MNHEY and CDR2 SVGEGT. V trimming: 5 bases; J trimming: 4 bases; junction bases outside the gene matches: 5. The CDR3 sequence: CASSPGLAGVYEQYF. The CDR3 nucleotides read TGTGCCAGCAGTCCCGGACTAGCGGGAGTATACGAGCAGTACTTC.

The rearrangement joins TRBV25-1 to TRBJ2-1; possibly TRBD2 for D (6 bases). Trimming cost V 0 bases and J 6 bases, with 12 bases left between them. The CDR3 has 15 amino acids. The V gene's germline CDR1 is MGHDK and CDR2 SYGVNS. In DNA, the CDR3 is TGTGCCAGCAGTGAATATGGCGGGACCGTCAATGAGCAGTTCTTC. Encoded protein: CASSEYGGTVNEQFF. The entire variable domain, with the rest obtained from reference TRBV25-1 and TRBJ2-1, is as follows: EADIYQTPRYLVIGTGKKITLECSQTMGHDKMYWYQQDPGMELHLIHYSYGVNSTEKGDLSSESTVSRIRTEHFPLTLESARPSHTSQYLCASSEYGGTVNEQFFGPGTRLTVL.

The gene calls are TRBV18 and TRBJ2-7, with D perhaps matching TRBD1 (6 bases). Trimming stripped 0 bases from V and 3 bases from J, with 12 bases between. The CDR3 is made up of 15 amino acids. The germline V gene encodes CDR1 KGHSH and CDR2 LQKENI. This CDR3 reads CASSPPSGEGYEQYF. CDR3 bases: TGTGCCAGCTCACCACCGTCAGGGGAAGGCTACGAGCAGTACTTC. Based on the CDR3 plus reference TRBV18 and TRBJ2-7, the full variable domain is NAGVMQNPRHLVRRRGQEARLRCSPMKGHSHVYWYRQLPEEGLKFMVYLQKENIIDESGMPKERFSAEFPKEGPSILRIQQVVRGDSAAYFCASSPPSGEGYEQYFGPGTRLTVT.

The chain carries TRBV12-3 or TRBV12-4 and TRBJ1-1, with 7 bases lining up with TRBD1. Trimming cost V 5 bases and J 8 bases; bases outside gene matches: 8. This CDR3 is built from 13 residues. This CDR3 reads CASSVTGVAEAFF. In DNA, the CDR3 is TGTGCCAGCAGTGTAACAGGGGTGGCCGAAGCTTTCTTT.

V and J are TRBV15 and TRBJ2-2; 7 positions agree with TRBD1. The CDR3 is made up of 15 amino acids. Germline V gene lookup returns CDR1 LNHNV and CDR2 YYDKDF (reference sequence). The V gene end was trimmed by 3 bases and the J gene end by 7 bases; junction bases not matched to a gene: 8. The CDR3 DNA follows: TGTGCCACCAGCAGCGACAGGGAAGTGGGCGGGGAGCTGTTTTTT. It specifies CATSSDREVGGELFF.

The chain uses TRBV3-1 (or the pseudogene TRBV3-2) and TRBJ2-2, with 8 positions matching TRBD1. V lost 3 bases and J lost 1; bases outside the gene matches: 1. Per germline, CDR1 LGHDT and CDR2 YNNKEL (reference sequence). The CDR3 consists of 15 residues. The CDR3 region has the DNA TGTGCCAGCAGCCACAGGGGGCGGAACACCGGGGAGCTGTTTTTT. It codes for CASSHRGRNTGELFF.

This rearrangement joins TRBV6-5 to TRBJ2-7; possible D gene TRBD1, 6 bases. The CDR3 has 15 amino acids. Trimming took 7 bases from V and 4 from J, leaving 20 bases between them. CDR1 and CDR2 from the germline V gene are MNHEY and SVGAGI. CDR3 loop: CASTSTILQGYEQYF. In nucleotides, the CDR3 is TGTGCCAGCACTTCCACAATTTTACAGGGATACGAGCAGTACTTC.

This chain links TRBV6-1 with TRBJ1-5; 7 nucleotides match TRBD1. V dropped 0 bases and J dropped 6; count of bases not matched to a gene: 2. The CDR3 has 14 amino acids. CDR1 and CDR2 (germline): MNHNS, SASEGT. CDR3 nucleotides: TGTGCCAGCAGTGAAGCGAACAGGGGTCAGCCCCAGCATTTT. Amino acid sequence: CASSEANRGQPQHF.

V and J are TRBV9 and TRBJ2-7; 7 positions match TRBD2. Germline values: CDR1 SGDLS, CDR2 YYNGEE. The CDR3 contains 14 residues. Trimming removed 0 bases from V and 7 bases from J; junction bases left unmatched: 7. CDR3 DNA sequence: TGTGCCAGCAGCGTAGGCGGGAGAGGAGGGGAGCAGTACTTC. This sequence encodes CASSVGGRGGEQYF.